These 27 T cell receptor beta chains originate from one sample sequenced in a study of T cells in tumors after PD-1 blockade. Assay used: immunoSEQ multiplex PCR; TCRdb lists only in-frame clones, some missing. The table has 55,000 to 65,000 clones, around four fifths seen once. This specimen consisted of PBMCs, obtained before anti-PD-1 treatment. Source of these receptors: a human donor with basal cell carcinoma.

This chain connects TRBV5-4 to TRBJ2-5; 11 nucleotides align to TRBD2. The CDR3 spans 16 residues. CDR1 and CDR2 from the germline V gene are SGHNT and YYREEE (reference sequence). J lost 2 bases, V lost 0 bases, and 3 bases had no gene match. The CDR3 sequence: CASSLGLAGNQETQYF. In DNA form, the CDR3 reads TGTGCCAGCAGCTTGGGACTAGCGGGGAATCAAGAGACCCAGTACTTC.

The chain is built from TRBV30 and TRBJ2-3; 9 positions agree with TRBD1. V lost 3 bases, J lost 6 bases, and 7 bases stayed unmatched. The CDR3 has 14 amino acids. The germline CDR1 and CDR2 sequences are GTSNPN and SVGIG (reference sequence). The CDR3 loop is CAWRSGTGTDTQYF. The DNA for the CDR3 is TGTGCCTGGAGATCCGGGACAGGGACGGATACGCAGTATTTT.

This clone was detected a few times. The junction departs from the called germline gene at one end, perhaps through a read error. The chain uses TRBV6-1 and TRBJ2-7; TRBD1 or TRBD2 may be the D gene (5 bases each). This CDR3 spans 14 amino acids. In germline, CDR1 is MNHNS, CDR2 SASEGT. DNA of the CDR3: TGTGCCAGCAGTCAAGCAGTGGGGGCCTACGAGCAGTACTTC. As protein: CASSQAVGAYEQYF.

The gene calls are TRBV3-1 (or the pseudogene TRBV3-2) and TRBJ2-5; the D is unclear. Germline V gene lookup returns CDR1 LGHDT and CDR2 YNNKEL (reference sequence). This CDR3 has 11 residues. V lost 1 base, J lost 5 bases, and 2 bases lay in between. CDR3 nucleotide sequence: TGTGCCAGCAGCCAAGCCGAGACCCAGTACTTC. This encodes CASSQAETQYF.

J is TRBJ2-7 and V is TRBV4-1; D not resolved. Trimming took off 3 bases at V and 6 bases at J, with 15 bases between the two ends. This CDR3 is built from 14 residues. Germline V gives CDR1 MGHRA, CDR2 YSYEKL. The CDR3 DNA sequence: TGCGCCAGCAGCCAGGAACAAGGTGGCCGCGAGCAGTACTTC. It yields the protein CASSQEQGGREQYF.

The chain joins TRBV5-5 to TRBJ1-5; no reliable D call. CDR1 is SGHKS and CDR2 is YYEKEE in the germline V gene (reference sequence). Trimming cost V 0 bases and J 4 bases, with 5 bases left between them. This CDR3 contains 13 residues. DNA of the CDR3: TGTGCCAGCAGCTTGGATGCGAATCAGCCCCAGCATTTT. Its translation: CASSLDANQPQHF.

CDR3 region: CASSDLQGPTGGSYNEQFF. CDR3 sequence (DNA): TGCGCCAGCAGTGACTTACAGGGTCCGACGGGGGGCTCCTACAATGAGCAGTTCTTC. This chain links TRBV10-2 with TRBJ2-1; D may be TRBD2 (7 bases). This CDR3 comprises 19 residues. Germline V gene lookup returns CDR1 WSHSY and CDR2 SAAADI. V was cut by 3 bases and J by 0 bases, with 21 bases left in between.

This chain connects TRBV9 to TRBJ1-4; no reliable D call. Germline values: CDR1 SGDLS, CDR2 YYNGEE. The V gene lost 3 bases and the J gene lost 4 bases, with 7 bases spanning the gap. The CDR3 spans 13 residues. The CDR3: CASSGVSNEKLFF. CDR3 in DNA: TGTGCCAGCAGCGGAGTGAGTAATGAAAAACTGTTTTTT.

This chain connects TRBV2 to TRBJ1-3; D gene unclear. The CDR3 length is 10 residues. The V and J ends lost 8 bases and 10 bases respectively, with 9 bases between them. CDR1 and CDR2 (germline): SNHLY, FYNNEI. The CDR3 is CASGEVTIYF. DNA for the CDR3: TGTGCCAGCGGAGAGGTAACCATATATTTT.

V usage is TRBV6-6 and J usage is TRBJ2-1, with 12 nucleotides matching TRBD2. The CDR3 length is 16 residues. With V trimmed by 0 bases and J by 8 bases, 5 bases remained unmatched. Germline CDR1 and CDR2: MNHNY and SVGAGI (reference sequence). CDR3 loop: CASSYSASGGVDEQFF. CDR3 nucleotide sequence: TGTGCCAGCAGTTACTCGGCTAGCGGGGGGGTCGATGAGCAGTTCTTC.

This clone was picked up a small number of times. The CDR3 DNA reads as TGTGCCAGTAGTATTTCTCAGAAAGAGACCCAGTACTTC. Translating it yields CASSISQKETQYF. The chain carries TRBV19 and TRBJ2-5; D is undetermined. Germline V gene data show CDR1 as LNHDA and CDR2 as SQIVND (reference sequence). The CDR3 length is 13 residues. Trimming cost V 3 bases and J 3 bases, with 8 bases left between them.

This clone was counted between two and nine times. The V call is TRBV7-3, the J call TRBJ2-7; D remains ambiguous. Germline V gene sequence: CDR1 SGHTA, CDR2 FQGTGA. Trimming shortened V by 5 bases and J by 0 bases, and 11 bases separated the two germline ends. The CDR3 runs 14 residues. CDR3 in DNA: TGTGCCAGCAGCCGCTCATCGGGCTCCTACGAGCAGTACTTC. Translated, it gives CASSRSSGSYEQYF.

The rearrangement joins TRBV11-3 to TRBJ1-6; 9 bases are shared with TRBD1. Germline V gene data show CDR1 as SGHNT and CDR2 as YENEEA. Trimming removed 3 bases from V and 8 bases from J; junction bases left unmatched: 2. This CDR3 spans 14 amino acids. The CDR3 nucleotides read TGTGCCAGCAGCTTGGACAGGGGTGATTCACCCCTCCACTTT. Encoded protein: CASSLDRGDSPLHF.

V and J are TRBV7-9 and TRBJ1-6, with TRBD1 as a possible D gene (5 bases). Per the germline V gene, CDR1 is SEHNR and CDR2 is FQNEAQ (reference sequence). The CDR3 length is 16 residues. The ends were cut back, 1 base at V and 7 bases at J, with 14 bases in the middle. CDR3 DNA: TGTGCCAGCAGCTTAGGGCAGGGATTCAGCAATTCACCCCTCCACTTT. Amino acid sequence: CASSLGQGFSNSPLHF.

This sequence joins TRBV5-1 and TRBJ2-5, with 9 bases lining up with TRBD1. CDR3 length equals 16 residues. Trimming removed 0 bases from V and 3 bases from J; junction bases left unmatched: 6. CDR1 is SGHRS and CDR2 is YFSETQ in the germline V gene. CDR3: CASSLGHRGLEETQYF. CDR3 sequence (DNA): TGCGCCAGCAGCTTGGGACACAGGGGGCTTGAAGAGACCCAGTACTTC.

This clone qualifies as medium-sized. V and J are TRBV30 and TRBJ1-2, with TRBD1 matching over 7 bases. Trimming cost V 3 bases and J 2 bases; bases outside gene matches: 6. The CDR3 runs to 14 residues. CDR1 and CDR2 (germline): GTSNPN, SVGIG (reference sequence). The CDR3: CAWREAQGNYGYTF. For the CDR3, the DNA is TGTGCCTGGAGGGAGGCACAGGGGAACTATGGCTACACCTTC.

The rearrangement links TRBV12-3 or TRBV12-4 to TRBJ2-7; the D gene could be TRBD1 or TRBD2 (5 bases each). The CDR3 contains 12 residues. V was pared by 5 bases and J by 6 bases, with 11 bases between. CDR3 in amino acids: CASSRGQGEQYF. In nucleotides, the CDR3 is TGTGCCAGCAGTCGCGGGCAGGGCGAGCAGTACTTC.

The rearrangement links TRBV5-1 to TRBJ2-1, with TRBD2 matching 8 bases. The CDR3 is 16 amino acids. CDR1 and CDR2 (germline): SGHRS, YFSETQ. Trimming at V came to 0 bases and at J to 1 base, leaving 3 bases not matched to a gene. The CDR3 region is CASSLAGLASYNEQFF. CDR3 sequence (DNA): TGCGCCAGCAGCTTGGCCGGACTAGCTTCCTACAATGAGCAGTTCTTC. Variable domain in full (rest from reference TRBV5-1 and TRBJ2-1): KAGVTQTPRYLIKTRGQQVTLSCSPISGHRSVSWYQQTPGQGLQFLFEYFSETQRNKGNFPGRFSGRQFSNSRSEMNVSTLELGDSALYLCASSLAGLASYNEQFFGPGTRLTVL.

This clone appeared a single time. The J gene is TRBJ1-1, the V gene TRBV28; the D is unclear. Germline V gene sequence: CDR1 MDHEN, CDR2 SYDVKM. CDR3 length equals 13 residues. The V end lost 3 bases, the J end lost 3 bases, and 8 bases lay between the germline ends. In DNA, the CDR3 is TGTGCCAGCAGTTTGTCTGGGTACACTGAAGCTTTCTTT. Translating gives CASSLSGYTEAFF.

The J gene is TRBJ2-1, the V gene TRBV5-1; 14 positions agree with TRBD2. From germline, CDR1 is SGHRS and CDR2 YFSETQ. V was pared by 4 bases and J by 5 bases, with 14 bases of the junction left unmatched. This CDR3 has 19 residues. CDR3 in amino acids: CASSVTGTSGGGTHNEQFF. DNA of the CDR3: TGCGCCAGCAGCGTTACCGGGACTAGCGGGGGAGGTACCCACAATGAGCAGTTCTTC.

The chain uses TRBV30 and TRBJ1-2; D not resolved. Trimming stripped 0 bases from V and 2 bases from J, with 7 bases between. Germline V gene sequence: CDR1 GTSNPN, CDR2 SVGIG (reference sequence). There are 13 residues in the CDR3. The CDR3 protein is CAWSVSQNYGYTF. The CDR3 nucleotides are TGTGCCTGGAGTGTCAGCCAGAACTATGGCTACACCTTC.

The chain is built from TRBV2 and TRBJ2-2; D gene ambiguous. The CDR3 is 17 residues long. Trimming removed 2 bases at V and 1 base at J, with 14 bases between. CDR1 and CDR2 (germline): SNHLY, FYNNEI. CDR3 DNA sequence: TGTGCCAGCAGTGAATGGTCACTTCTAAAGAACACCGGGGAGCTGTTTTTT. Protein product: CASSEWSLLKNTGELFF.

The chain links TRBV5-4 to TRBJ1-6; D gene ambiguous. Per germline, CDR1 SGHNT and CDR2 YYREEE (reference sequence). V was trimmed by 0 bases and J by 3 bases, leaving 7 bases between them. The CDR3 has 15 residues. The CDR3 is CASSLGGSYNSPLHF. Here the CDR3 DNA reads TGTGCCAGCAGCTTGGGCGGCAGCTATAATTCACCCCTCCACTTT.

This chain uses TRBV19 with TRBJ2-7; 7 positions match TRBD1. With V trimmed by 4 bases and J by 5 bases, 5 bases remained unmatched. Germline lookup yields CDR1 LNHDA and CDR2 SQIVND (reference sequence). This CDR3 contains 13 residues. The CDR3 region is CASSKQGTDEQYF. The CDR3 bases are TGTGCCAGTAGTAAACAGGGGACCGACGAGCAGTACTTC.

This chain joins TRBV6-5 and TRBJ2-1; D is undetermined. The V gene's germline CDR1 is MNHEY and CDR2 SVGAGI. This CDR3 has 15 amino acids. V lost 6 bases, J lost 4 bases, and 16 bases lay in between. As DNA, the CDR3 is TGTGCCAGCAGACCCTCTTTGGGGATATACAATGAGCAGTTCTTC. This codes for CASRPSLGIYNEQFF.

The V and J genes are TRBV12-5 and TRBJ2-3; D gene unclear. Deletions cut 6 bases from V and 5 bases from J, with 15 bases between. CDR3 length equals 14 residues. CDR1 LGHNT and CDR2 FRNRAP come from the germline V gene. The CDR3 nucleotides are TGTGCTAGTGGCGGTCTTTATAGAGGAGATACGCAGTATTTT. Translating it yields CASGGLYRGDTQYF.

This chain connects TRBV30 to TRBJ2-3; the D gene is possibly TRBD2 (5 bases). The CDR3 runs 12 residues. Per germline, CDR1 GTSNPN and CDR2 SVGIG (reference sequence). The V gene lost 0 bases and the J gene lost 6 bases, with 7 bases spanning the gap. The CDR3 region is CAWSVLGDTQYF. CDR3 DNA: TGTGCCTGGAGTGTACTAGGGGATACGCAGTATTTT.